The 21 T cell receptor beta chains below all came from one sample that was sequenced in a study of cytomegalovirus exposure and HLA in healthy donors. The PCR used 60 Vbeta and 13 Jbeta primers. Method: immunoSEQ multiplex PCR; TCRdb's copy keeps in-frame clones and lacks some. The profile shows about 210,000 clones, 78% of them singletons. The sample comprised PBMCs. These receptors were collected from a boy younger than 18 in good health and CMV-seronegative.

The chain uses TRBV6-1 and TRBJ2-5; the D gene is possibly TRBD2 (6 bases). Trimming removed 2 bases at V and 9 bases at J, with 22 bases between. The CDR3 runs to 16 residues. Germline loops: CDR1 MNHNS, CDR2 SASEGT. The DNA of the CDR3 is TGTGCCAGCAGTGAAATTACAGTAGTCCTTGGGGGGTCCCAGTACTTC. Amino acid sequence: CASSEITVVLGGSQYF.

This clone was counted between two and nine times. The rearrangement uses TRBV10-3 and TRBJ2-3; TRBD2 matches 11 bases. Trimming removed 5 bases from V and 3 bases from J; junction bases left unmatched: 4. Germline V lookup: CDR1 ENHRY, CDR2 SYGVKD. This CDR3 comprises 15 residues. CDR3 sequence: CAISTGTSGTDTQYF. CDR3 nucleotides: TGTGCCATCAGTACCGGGACTAGCGGAACAGATACGCAGTATTTT.

V and J are TRBV23-1 and TRBJ2-1; 8 nucleotides match TRBD1. TRBV23-1 carries the ORF label, with uncertain function. V gave up 0 bases and J gave up 5 bases; unmatched junction bases: 6. The CDR3 consists of 16 residues. The CDR3 DNA reads TGCGCCAGCAGTCAATCGAGGGGACAGGTGGACAATGAGCAGTTCTTC. It translates to CASSQSRGQVDNEQFF.

This chain joins TRBV4-1 and TRBJ2-7, with 7 positions matching TRBD2. CDR1 is MGHRA and CDR2 is YSYEKL in the germline V gene. The CDR3 has 14 residues. The junction had 5 bases not matched to a gene; V was cut back by 4 bases and J by 2 bases. CDR3 sequence (DNA): TGCGCCAGCAGCCGGGCTAGCGGAGCCTACGAGCAGTACTTC. It translates to CASSRASGAYEQYF.

The chain employs TRBV6-5 and TRBJ1-5, with D tentatively TRBD1 (5 bases). The CDR3 consists of 15 residues. Germline CDR1 MNHEY, CDR2 SVGAGI. The V and J ends lost 5 bases and 6 bases respectively, with 17 bases between them. The CDR3 coding sequence is TGTGCCAGCAGTCGGGACTTTTCCGCAACTCAGCCCCAGCATTTT. This gives the protein CASSRDFSATQPQHF.

This clone was found a few times. The rearrangement joins TRBV13 to TRBJ2-2; D is unclear. V was pared by 3 bases and J by 3 bases, with 5 bases between. CDR1 is PRHDT, CDR2 FYEKMQ, per germline (reference sequence). The CDR3 has 13 amino acids. This chain's CDR3 is CASSFGDTGELFF. CDR3 nucleotides: TGTGCCAGCAGCTTCGGAGACACCGGGGAGCTGTTTTTT.

This chain joins TRBV7-9 and TRBJ2-7, with TRBD1 identical over 9 bases. CDR3 length: 17 residues. Germline assignment: CDR1 SEHNR and CDR2 FQNEAQ (reference sequence). The ends lost 4 bases at V and 6 bases at J; junction bases unmatched: 16. CDR3 sequence (DNA): TGTGCCAGCAGCTCGACTAATCTACAGGGGGCTTTCTCCGAGCAGTACTTC. This encodes CASSSTNLQGAFSEQYF. The full variable domain, with the rest looked up from reference TRBV7-9 and TRBJ2-7, is DTGVSQNPRHKITKRGQNVTFRCDPISEHNRLYWYRQTLGQGPEFLTYFQNEAQLEKSRLLSDRFSAERPKGSFSTLEIQRTEQGDSAMYLCASSSTNLQGAFSEQYFGPGTRLTVT.

The chain links TRBV7-6 to TRBJ2-2; D not certain. The germline V gene encodes CDR1 SGHVS and CDR2 FNYEAQ. The CDR3 contains 14 residues. V was pared by 0 bases and J by 6 bases, with 8 bases between. CDR3 protein: CASSLAAGAGELFF. Written as DNA, the CDR3 is TGTGCCAGCAGCTTAGCGGCAGGCGCCGGGGAGCTGTTTTTT. Filled out from reference TRBV7-6 and TRBJ2-2, the complete variable domain reads GAGVSQSPRYKVTKRGQDVALRCDPISGHVSLYWYRQALGQGPEFLTYFNYEAQQDKSGLPNDRFSAERPEGSISTLTIQRTEQRDSAMYRCASSLAAGAGELFFGEGSRLTVL.

V gene TRBV4-2 combines with J gene TRBJ1-1; D perhaps matches TRBD1 (6 bases). Trimming left V 4 bases short and J 0 bases short, with 21 bases between. Germline V lookup: CDR1 LGHNA, CDR2 YNFKEQ. This CDR3 is built from 18 residues. In DNA form, the CDR3 reads TGTGCCAGCAGCCGAGGGCTGGGGGACACCTCTCTGAACACTGAAGCTTTCTTT. Protein: CASSRGLGDTSLNTEAFF.

This chain connects TRBV9 to TRBJ1-3, with a weak D call TRBD1 (5 bases). CDR3 length: 16 residues. The germline V and J ends were trimmed by 0 bases and 10 bases, with 20 bases remaining between them. Germline V gene sequence: CDR1 SGDLS, CDR2 YYNGEE. CDR3 protein: CASSVGFGGAETTIYF. The CDR3 bases are TGTGCCAGCAGCGTAGGGTTCGGCGGGGCGGAAACGACCATATATTTT.

The table lists this clone with a few counts. The chain carries TRBV7-2 and TRBJ2-2; 10 nucleotides line up with TRBD2. The CDR3 runs 15 residues. Trimming at V came to 7 bases and at J to 6 bases, leaving 8 bases not matched to a gene. Germline CDR1 and CDR2: SGHTA and FQGNSA. The CDR3 DNA reads TGTGCCAGCATCATCTCGGGACTAGCGCCCGGGGAGCTGTTTTTT. Translation gives CASIISGLAPGELFF.

The J gene is TRBJ2-1, the V gene TRBV29-1, with 7 bases fitting TRBD1. V lost 6 bases, J lost 3 bases, and 5 bases stayed unmatched. CDR1 SQVTM and CDR2 ANQGSEA come from the germline V gene. CDR3 length: 13 residues. CDR3 sequence (DNA): TGCAGCGTGCAGGGGGAAGTCTACAATGAGCAGTTCTTC. Its protein product is CSVQGEVYNEQFF.

This clone was observed a few times. The chain joins TRBV29-1 to TRBJ2-5; D is perhaps TRBD1 (5 bases). V was shortened by 0 bases and J by 5 bases, with 10 bases between the two germline ends. The CDR3 is 13 residues long. Germline V lookup: CDR1 SQVTM, CDR2 ANQGSEA. The CDR3 DNA follows: TGCAGCGTTGAAGATGCAGGGATCGAGACCCAGTACTTC. Protein: CSVEDAGIETQYF.

The rearrangement uses TRBV10-3 and TRBJ1-5; D is ambiguous. Germline V gene sequence: CDR1 ENHRY, CDR2 SYGVKD. This CDR3 region has 16 residues. Trimming left V 3 bases short and J 3 bases short, with 15 bases between. Here the CDR3 reads CAISEPRGSNNQPQHF. Here the CDR3 DNA reads TGTGCCATCAGTGAACCCCGAGGGTCCAACAATCAGCCCCAGCATTTT.

The CDR3: CASKGGGGEAFF. The CDR3 DNA sequence: TGTGCCAGCAAGGGGGGGGGAGGTGAAGCTTTCTTT. The J gene is TRBJ1-1, the V gene TRBV2, with D perhaps matching TRBD1 (6 bases). From germline, CDR1 is SNHLY and CDR2 FYNNEI. The CDR3 is made up of 12 amino acids. The V end was cut by 7 bases, the J end by 7 bases, with 13 bases between.

The rearrangement uses TRBV2 and TRBJ2-1; 9 nucleotides align to TRBD2. CDR1 is SNHLY, CDR2 FYNNEI, per germline. V was clipped by 4 bases and J by 0 bases; unmatched bases: 13. The CDR3 loop spans 19 amino acids. The CDR3 here is CASSGRTASGASSYNEQFF. CDR3 bases: TGTGCCAGCAGTGGACGTACGGCTAGCGGGGCCTCCTCCTACAATGAGCAGTTCTTC. Supplemented by reference TRBV2 and TRBJ2-1, the full variable domain reads EPEVTQTPSHQVTQMGQEVILRCVPISNHLYFYWYRQILGQKVEFLVSFYNNEISEKSEIFDDQFSVERPDGSNFTLKIRSTKLEDSAMYFCASSGRTASGASSYNEQFFGPGTRLTVL.

This clone was seen more than once but under ten times. The chain joins TRBV7-9 to TRBJ1-1, with unresolved D. The V end lost 6 bases, the J end lost 6 bases, and 11 bases lay between the germline ends. This CDR3 contains 12 residues. Germline V CDR1 and CDR2: SEHNR, FQNEAQ (reference sequence). This chain's CDR3 is CASRPGVAEAFF. The CDR3 region has the DNA TGTGCCAGCAGACCGGGAGTCGCTGAAGCTTTCTTT.

The chain is built from TRBV7-9 and TRBJ1-2; a weak D match, TRBD1 (6 bases). Germline values: CDR1 SEHNR, CDR2 FQNEAQ (reference sequence). V gave up 5 bases and J gave up 8 bases, with 15 bases separating them. The CDR3 runs to 13 residues. The CDR3 is CASSLPGVPGYTF. CDR3 bases: TGTGCCAGCAGCCTTCCAGGGGTTCCCGGCTACACCTTC. Variable domain in full (rest from reference TRBV7-9 and TRBJ1-2): DTGVSQNPRHKITKRGQNVTFRCDPISEHNRLYWYRQTLGQGPEFLTYFQNEAQLEKSRLLSDRFSAERPKGSFSTLEIQRTEQGDSAMYLCASSLPGVPGYTFGSGTRLTVV.

This clone was seen a handful of times. J is TRBJ1-1 and V is TRBV9, with D possibly being TRBD1 (5 bases). Trimming shortened V by 0 bases and J by 2 bases, and 11 bases separated the two germline ends. The CDR3 spans 15 residues. The germline gives CDR1 SGDLS, CDR2 YYNGEE. The CDR3 is CASSVVHQGNTEAFF. Written as DNA, the CDR3 is TGTGCCAGCAGCGTAGTTCATCAGGGAAACACTGAAGCTTTCTTT. Together with reference TRBV9 and TRBJ1-1, the CDR3 gives the full variable domain: DSGVTQTPKHLITATGQRVTLRCSPRSGDLSVYWYQQSLDQGLQFLIQYYNGEERAKGNILERFSAQQFPDLHSELNLSSLELGDSALYFCASSVVHQGNTEAFFGQGTRLTVV.

The rearrangement uses TRBV2 and TRBJ1-2; the D is unclear. CDR1 and CDR2 (germline): SNHLY, FYNNEI. The CDR3 totals 14 residues. Trimming took 6 bases from V and 4 from J, leaving 15 bases between them. CDR3 protein: CASRAVGLPYGYTF. The CDR3 DNA reads as TGTGCCAGCAGAGCCGTTGGACTCCCCTATGGCTACACCTTC. The full variable domain, completed using reference TRBV2 and TRBJ1-2, is EPEVTQTPSHQVTQMGQEVILRCVPISNHLYFYWYRQILGQKVEFLVSFYNNEISEKSEIFDDQFSVERPDGSNFTLKIRSTKLEDSAMYFCASRAVGLPYGYTFGSGTRLTVV.

This clone was picked up one time. This chain connects TRBV7-8 to TRBJ2-3; 7 nucleotides agree with TRBD1. This CDR3 is 16 amino acids long. CDR1 is SGHVS and CDR2 is FQNEAQ in the germline V gene. V shed 5 bases and J 2 bases; nucleotides not matched to a gene: 10. The CDR3 nucleotides read TGTGCCAGCAGCCCCCTATACAGGGGAGTCACAGATACGCAGTATTTT. It encodes CASSPLYRGVTDTQYF.